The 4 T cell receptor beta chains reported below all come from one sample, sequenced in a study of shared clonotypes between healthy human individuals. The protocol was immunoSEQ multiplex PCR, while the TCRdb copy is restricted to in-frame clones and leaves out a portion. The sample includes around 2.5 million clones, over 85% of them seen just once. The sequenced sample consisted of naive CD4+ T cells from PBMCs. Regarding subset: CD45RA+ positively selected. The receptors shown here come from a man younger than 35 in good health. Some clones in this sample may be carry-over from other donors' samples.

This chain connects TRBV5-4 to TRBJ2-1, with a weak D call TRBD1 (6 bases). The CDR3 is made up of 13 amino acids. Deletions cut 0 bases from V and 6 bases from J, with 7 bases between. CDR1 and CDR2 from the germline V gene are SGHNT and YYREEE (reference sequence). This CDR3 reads CASSLGQVNEQFF. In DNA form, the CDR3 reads TGTGCCAGCAGCTTGGGACAGGTCAATGAGCAGTTCTTC.

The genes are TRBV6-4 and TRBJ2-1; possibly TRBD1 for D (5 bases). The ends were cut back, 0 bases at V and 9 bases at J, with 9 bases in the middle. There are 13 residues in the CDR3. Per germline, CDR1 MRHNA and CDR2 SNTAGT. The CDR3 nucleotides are TGTGCCAGCAGTGACTCAGGGGTAGGTGAGCAGTTCTTC. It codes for CASSDSGVGEQFF.

The DNA of the CDR3 is TGTGCCAGCTCACCCGACCGGGGCCAGTACTTC. Translating gives CASSPDRGQYF. The chain combines TRBV18 with TRBJ2-7; perhaps D is TRBD1 or TRBD2 (5 bases each). Germline values: CDR1 KGHSH, CDR2 LQKENI. V gave up 3 bases and J gave up 10 bases, with 10 bases separating them. The CDR3 loop spans 11 amino acids.

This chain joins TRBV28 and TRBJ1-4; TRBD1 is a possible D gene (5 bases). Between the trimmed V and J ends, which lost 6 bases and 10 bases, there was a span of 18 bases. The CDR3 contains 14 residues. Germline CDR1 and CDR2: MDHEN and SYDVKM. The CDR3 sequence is CASSSPGGGGKLFF. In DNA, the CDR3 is TGTGCCAGCAGCTCTCCGGGAGGCGGGGGAAAACTGTTTTTT.